Listed below are T cell receptor beta chains from one sample, sequenced in a study of chemoradiotherapy in HPV16-positive cancers. TCRdb's copy holds only in-frame clones and misses some; the assay was immunoSEQ multiplex PCR. The table has several thousand clones, 60% to 80% seen once. Sample: tumor tissue, taken from a patient who underwent chemoradiotherapy. The source is a human donor with HPV-associated anogenital cancer. Each CDR3 is given with its conserved first and last residue. A D gene is named only where the DNA matches it firmly. Where a row states a size, it is once, few, many or the class of an expanded clone; other rows omit it.

d_call j_call v_call clone_size cdr3_aa cdr3_nt
TRBD1 TRBJ1-3 TRBV6-5 once CASSITGVGNTIYF TGTGCCAGCAGTATTACAGGGGTTGGAAACACCATATATTTT
TRBD1 TRBJ2-5 TRBV5-1 - CASGPGTVIDVQYF TGCGCCAGCGGACCCGGGACAGTTATTGACGTGCAGTACTTC
TRBD1 TRBJ2-2 TRBV19 - CASSYSQGAGTGELFF TGTGCCAGTAGTTACTCTCAGGGGGCAGGGACCGGGGAGCTGTTTTTT
TRBD1 TRBJ1-6 TRBV2 - CAREQGSGNSPLHF TGTGCCAGAGAACAGGGGAGCGGGAATTCACCCCTCCACTTT
- TRBJ1-3 TRBV27 - CASSLTRAVSGNTIYF TGTGCCAGCAGTTTAACCAGGGCCGTCTCTGGAAACACCATATATTTT
- TRBJ1-2 TRBV4-1 - CASSQFERSALGYTF TGCGCCAGCAGCCAATTTGAAAGGTCCGCGCTTGGCTACACCTTC
- TRBJ2-6 TRBV6-5 - CASSYRVGSGANVLTF TGTGCCAGCAGTTATAGGGTGGGGTCTGGGGCCAACGTCCTGACTTTC
TRBD1 TRBJ1-3 TRBV29-1 - CSVDRGGRNTIYF TGCAGCGTTGACAGGGGGGGAAGAAACACCATATATTTT
- TRBJ1-2 TRBV18 few CASSPEGRHGYTF TGTGCCAGCTCACCAGAGGGGAGGCATGGCTACACCTTC
- TRBJ2-7 TRBV2 few CASSWGGSISYEQYF TGTGCCAGCTCCTGGGGGGGCTCAATCTCCTACGAGCAGTACTTC
- TRBJ2-3 TRBV5-1 - CASSLGLPTDTQYF TGCGCCAGCAGCTTAGGACTCCCCACAGATACGCAGTATTTT
TRBD1 TRBJ1-3 TRBV19 - CASPQRTGPVFSGNTIYF TGTGCCAGTCCCCAGCGGACAGGGCCTGTATTCTCTGGAAACACCATATATTTT
- TRBJ2-2 TRBV28 few CASSLAGELFF TGTGCCAGCAGTTTGGCCGGGGAGCTGTTTTTT
- TRBJ1-1 TRBV10-3 - CAIRTQGRNTEAFF TGTGCCATCAGGACTCAGGGACGGAACACTGAAGCTTTCTTT
- TRBJ2-3 TRBV2 - CASKWSTQYF TGTGCCAGCAAGTGGAGTACGCAGTATTTT
- TRBJ2-5 TRBV7-2 - CASSPSSDRWETQYF TGTGCCAGCAGCCCTAGCTCGGACAGATGGGAGACCCAGTACTTC
TRBD2 TRBJ2-5 TRBV7-2 - CASSRGLAGIQETQYF TGTGCCAGCAGCCGGGGACTAGCGGGGATTCAAGAGACCCAGTACTTC
- TRBJ2-1 TRBV4-2 - CASSRAPILSSYNEQFF TGTGCCAGCAGCCGGGCTCCTATATTGAGCTCCTACAATGAGCAGTTCTTC
TRBD2 TRBJ2-7 TRBV25-1 - CASSLRTSGSYEQYF TGTGCCAGCAGCCTGCGGACTAGCGGGAGCTACGAGCAGTACTTC
- TRBJ1-5 TRBV7-9 - CASRTGDNQPQHF TGTGCCAGCAGGACAGGCGACAATCAGCCCCAGCATTTT
- TRBJ2-7 TRBV6-1 - CASSGTGLYEQYF TGTGCCAGCAGTGGCACGGGGCTCTACGAGCAGTACTTC
TRBD2 TRBJ2-7 TRBV6-1 few CASSEAPGGGLWEQYF TGTGCCAGCAGTGAAGCCCCGGGAGGCGGTCTGTGGGAGCAGTACTTC
- TRBJ1-6 TRBV11-2 - CASTTGYNNSPLHF TGTGCCAGCACAACGGGATATAATAATTCACCCCTCCACTTT
TRBD1 TRBJ2-7 TRBV7-9 few CASSWEGQGIDEQYF TGTGCCAGCAGCTGGGAGGGACAGGGGATCGACGAGCAGTACTTC
- TRBJ1-2 TRBV28 - CASSSRHQNPYGYTF TGTGCCAGCAGTAGCAGACATCAAAATCCCTATGGCTACACCTTC
TRBD2 TRBJ2-5 TRBV9 - CASSVGASGRRETQYF TGTGCCAGCAGCGTAGGGGCTAGCGGGAGAAGGGAGACCCAGTACTTC
- TRBJ2-7 TRBV25-1 - CASSDPRDTQAYEQYF TGTGCCAGCAGTGATCCCCGGGATACACAAGCCTACGAGCAGTACTTC